Presented here are 10 T cell receptor beta chains from one specimen sequenced in a study of beta chain features in type 1 diabetes. The study reverse transcribed the entire isolated RNA, so it sequenced expressed TCRB transcripts. Data came from immunoSEQ multiplex PCR; TCRdb stores just in-frame clones and leaves some out. The data contain 430,000 or so clones, roughly 10% of them singletons. The sample taken for sequencing was naive CD4+ T cells from blood. These TCRs come from a woman aged 18-30 years in good health.

CDR3 loop: CASSFLTSGSGEQYF. The CDR3 nucleotides are TGTGCCAGCAGCTTCTTGACTAGCGGGAGCGGCGAGCAGTACTTC. The chain joins TRBV7-9 to TRBJ2-7; 12 bases match TRBD2. The ends lost 3 bases at V and 6 bases at J; junction bases unmatched: 6. Germline V gene lookup returns CDR1 SEHNR and CDR2 FQNEAQ (reference sequence). The CDR3 consists of 15 residues.

This sequence joins TRBV5-1 and TRBJ1-1; possibly TRBD1 for D (5 bases). Trimming removed 3 bases at V and 3 bases at J, with 21 bases between. The germline gives CDR1 SGHRS, CDR2 YFSETQ. CDR3 length: 17 amino acids. Written as DNA, the CDR3 is TGCGCCAGCAGCTACGGAGTGAAGGGGTATGAGTACACTGAAGCTTTCTTT. Amino acids: CASSYGVKGYEYTEAFF.

This clone was detected only a few times. This chain links TRBV7-8 with TRBJ2-3; D not certain. With 4 bases removed from V and 2 bases from J, the gap between germline ends came to 13 bases. CDR1 is SGHVS, CDR2 FQNEAQ, per germline. The CDR3 contains 15 residues. The CDR3 DNA follows: TGTGCCAGCAGCTCCTCCCCGGTGGTCACAGATACGCAGTATTTT. Translation gives CASSSSPVVTDTQYF.

This clone was detected a few times. V usage is TRBV5-1 and J usage is TRBJ1-1, with D tentatively TRBD1 (5 bases). This CDR3 contains 16 residues. CDR1 and CDR2 from the germline V gene are SGHRS and YFSETQ. Trimming removed 3 bases from V and 1 base from J, with 16 bases in between. The CDR3 region is CASSSDPRQTNTEAFF. The CDR3 DNA is TGCGCCAGCAGCTCCGACCCTCGACAGACGAACACTGAAGCTTTCTTT.

This rearrangement joins TRBV7-9 to TRBJ1-1; D remains unclear. V lost 0 bases, J lost 10 bases, and 18 bases lay in between. The CDR3 has 15 amino acids. Germline-derived CDR1 and CDR2 are SEHNR and FQNEAQ (reference sequence). In DNA form, the CDR3 reads TGTGCCAGCAGCTTAGCCCTATCCGGCGATGGGATAGCTTTCTTT. Residues: CASSLALSGDGIAFF. Together with reference TRBV7-9 and TRBJ1-1, the CDR3 gives the full variable domain: DTGVSQNPRHKITKRGQNVTFRCDPISEHNRLYWYRQTLGQGPEFLTYFQNEAQLEKSRLLSDRFSAERPKGSFSTLEIQRTEQGDSAMYLCASSLALSGDGIAFFGQGTRLTVV.

This chain links TRBV7-2 with TRBJ2-5, with D perhaps TRBD2 (6 bases). The CDR3 consists of 14 residues. The germline V gene has CDR1 SGHTA and CDR2 FQGNSA. V was cut by 3 bases and J by 5 bases, with 13 bases left in between. In DNA form, the CDR3 reads TGTGCCAGCAGCTTCACTAGCTGGGGGGAGACCCAGTACTTC. Protein: CASSFTSWGETQYF.

This clone was picked up a small number of times. The CDR3 coding sequence is TGTGCCAGCAGCCCCCGGCTAGCGGGAGTCGATGAGCAGTTCTTC. Protein sequence: CASSPRLAGVDEQFF. The J gene is TRBJ2-1, the V gene TRBV7-8; 10 bases align to TRBD2. The CDR3 consists of 15 residues. CDR1 and CDR2 from the germline V gene are SGHVS and FQNEAQ. V lost 5 bases and J lost 8; bases outside the gene matches: 9.

In nucleotides, the CDR3 is TGTGCCACCAGCAGAGATAGGACAGGAAATGAAAAACTGTTTTTT. Translated, it gives CATSRDRTGNEKLFF. The chain recombines TRBV15 with TRBJ1-4; 7 positions match TRBD1. This CDR3 is 15 amino acids long. J was trimmed by 5 bases and V by 0 bases; bases with no gene match: 3. Germline values: CDR1 LNHNV, CDR2 YYDKDF (reference sequence).

In its sample, this clone was seen many times. The chain carries TRBV9 and TRBJ2-6, with D possibly matching TRBD1 (6 bases). Germline CDR1 reads SGDLS; CDR2 reads YYNGEE. Trimming took off 3 bases at V and 1 base at J, with 8 bases between the two ends. The CDR3 spans 15 residues. The CDR3 spells CASSAGQSGANVLTF. The CDR3, as DNA: TGTGCCAGCAGCGCCGGACAGTCTGGGGCCAACGTCCTGACTTTC.

This clone has more than one count but fewer than ten. V is TRBV7-9 and J is TRBJ1-3; weak D call: TRBD1 (6 bases). CDR3 length: 13 residues. The V and J ends lost 7 bases and 2 bases respectively, with 9 bases between them. The germline gives CDR1 SEHNR, CDR2 FQNEAQ (reference sequence). Written as DNA, the CDR3 is TGTGCCAGCATTAGGACAGCTGGAAACACCATATATTTT. Translated: CASIRTAGNTIYF.